Below, one T cell receptor beta chain is given with its context. The data stem from a study of CD8+CD57+ T cells in acquired aplastic anemia. Overall study: On average, sorted CD4+ and CD8+ cells gave about 3.1 ug of DNA.

The template for TCR beta VDJ and CDR3 sequence profiling was genomic DNA. Via MiXCR, TCRdb re-called the reads, giving one row per CDR3 protein. The sample has about 200,000 distinct CDR3 sequences; over 40% are singletons. Flow cytometry had shown expanded CD8+CD57+ cells in the patients chosen for sequencing. Therapy had not been given to patients before blood sampling. CDR3 size: 19 residues. J lost 5 bases, V lost 3 bases, and 20 bases had no gene match. Looked up from germline, CDR1 is SEHNR and CDR2 is FQNEAQ (reference sequence). The rearrangement joins TRBV7-9 to TRBJ2-3; 7 nucleotides agree with TRBD2. Source material: sorted CD4+, CD8+, or CD8+CD57+ T cells (not recorded which) from PBMCs. This receptor was taken from a human donor with aplastic anemia. CDR3 sequence (DNA): TGTGCCAGCAGCTTTAGAGCGGGGAGTCCCTCATACGGGATAGATACGCAGTATTTT. Translated, it gives CASSFRAGSPSYGIDTQYF.